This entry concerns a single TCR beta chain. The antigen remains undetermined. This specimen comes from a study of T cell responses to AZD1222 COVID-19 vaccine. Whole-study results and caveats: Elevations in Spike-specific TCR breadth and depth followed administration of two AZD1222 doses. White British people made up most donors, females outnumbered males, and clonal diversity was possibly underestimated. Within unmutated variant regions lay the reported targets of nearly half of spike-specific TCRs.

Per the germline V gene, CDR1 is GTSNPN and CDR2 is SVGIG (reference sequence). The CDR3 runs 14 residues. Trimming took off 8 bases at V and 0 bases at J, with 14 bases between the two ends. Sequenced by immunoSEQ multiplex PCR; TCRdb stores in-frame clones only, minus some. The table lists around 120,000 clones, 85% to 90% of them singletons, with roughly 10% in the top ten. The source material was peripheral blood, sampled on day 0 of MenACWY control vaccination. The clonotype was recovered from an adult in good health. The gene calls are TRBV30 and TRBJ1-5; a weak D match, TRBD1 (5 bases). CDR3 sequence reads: CALSGAYSNQPQHF. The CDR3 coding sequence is TGTGCCCTCAGTGGGGCCTATAGCAATCAGCCCCAGCATTTT.